Shown below are 14 T cell receptor beta chains from a single sample sequenced in a study of regulatory and conventional T cells in RAG deficiency (dated by TCRdb to about 2017). Before genomic DNA extraction, conventional CD4+ T cells were isolated from blood as CD25-low CD127-high cells. Receptor libraries were prepared by the immunoSEQ multiplex PCR assay. TCRdb's version of the immuneACCESS table is confined to in-frame rearrangements and falls short of the full clone set. An unresolved V gene accounts for under half of the shortfall where checked; the remainder is of unknown origin. Recorded for this sample are about 12,000 clones; around 92% of them occurred a single time. Of the sample, 0.8% to 1.1% falls within the top ten clones. The sample was also reused in another study, on regulatory T cells. As noted in the second study: In the multiplex PCR, 52 forward TRBV primers and 13 reverse TRBJ primers were used, and assay-based and computational corrections were applied for amplification bias.

The sample taken for sequencing was CD4+ effector T cells sorted from blood. The receptors derive from a human donor in good health.

The rearrangement links TRBV30 to TRBJ2-4; possibly TRBD1 for D (5 bases). The CDR3 length is 15 residues. From germline, CDR1 is GTSNPN and CDR2 SVGIG (reference sequence). The ends were cut back, 2 bases at V and 0 bases at J, with 11 bases in the middle. The CDR3 loop reads CAWSQGDIAKNIQYF. CDR3 DNA sequence: TGTGCCTGGAGTCAGGGCGATATAGCCAAAAACATTCAGTACTTC. The full variable domain, completed using reference TRBV30 and TRBJ2-4, is SQTIHQWPATLVQPVGSPLSLECTVEGTSNPNLYWYRQAAGRGLQLLFYSVGIGQISSEVPQNLSASRPQDRQFILSSKKLLLSDSGFYLCAWSQGDIAKNIQYFGAGTRLSVL.

V and J are TRBV11-3 and TRBJ2-2; D is perhaps TRBD1 or TRBD2 (5 bases each). CDR1 SGHNT and CDR2 YENEEA come from the germline V gene. CDR3 length: 16 amino acids. V shed 6 bases and J shed 2 bases, with 16 bases lying between them. The CDR3 DNA is TGTGCCAGCAGGCAGTCGGGGCCGAGAAACACCGGGGAGCTGTTTTTT. Translation: CASRQSGPRNTGELFF.

The CDR3 is CASSQNSGKAPGLETQYF. Here the CDR3 DNA reads TGCGCCAGCAGCCAAAATAGCGGGAAGGCCCCAGGCCTGGAGACCCAGTACTTC. The chain recombines TRBV4-1 with TRBJ2-5; TRBD2 matches at 8 bases. Germline CDR1 MGHRA, CDR2 YSYEKL. V trimming: 2 bases; J trimming: 5 bases; junction bases outside the gene matches: 16. The CDR3 is 18 amino acids.

The rearrangement links TRBV18 to TRBJ2-7; weak D call: TRBD1 (5 bases). Germline assignment: CDR1 KGHSH and CDR2 LQKENI. The CDR3 covers 15 residues. The V end was cut by 3 bases, the J end by 1 base, with 13 bases between. CDR3 nucleotide sequence: TGTGCCAGCTCACCGAGGCAGGGCCAGTCCTACGAGCAGTACTTC. It encodes CASSPRQGQSYEQYF.

The chain has TRBV5-1 and TRBJ1-6, with 9 bases matching TRBD1. The CDR3 length is 14 residues. Germline V gene sequence: CDR1 SGHRS, CDR2 YFSETQ. Germline trimming cut 4 bases from V and 10 bases from J; bases unmatched to any gene: 6. The DNA of the CDR3 is TGCGCCAGCAGCATGGGACAGGGCAACTCACCCCTCCACTTT. Protein sequence: CASSMGQGNSPLHF.

This sequence joins TRBV5-6 and TRBJ2-3; 8 bases align to TRBD2. The ends lost 0 bases at V and 3 bases at J; junction bases unmatched: 3. Germline lookup yields CDR1 SGHDT and CDR2 YYEEEE. The CDR3 has 15 residues. CDR3 coding DNA: TGTGCCAGCAGCTTGGGTGTAGCGGGGACAGATACGCAGTATTTT. Translation: CASSLGVAGTDTQYF.

The V call is TRBV5-4, the J call TRBJ2-2; D is undetermined. Germline values: CDR1 SGHNT, CDR2 YYREEE (reference sequence). The CDR3 totals 13 residues. Trimming stripped 2 bases from V and 2 bases from J, with 4 bases between. CDR3 residues: CASSLKNTGELFF. Written as DNA, the CDR3 is TGTGCCAGCAGCTTAAAAAACACCGGGGAGCTGTTTTTT.

The chain recombines TRBV7-2 with TRBJ1-4; D gene unclear. This CDR3 has 14 amino acids. Trimming took off 2 bases at V and 5 bases at J, with 9 bases between the two ends. Per the germline V gene, CDR1 is SGHTA and CDR2 is FQGNSA. Written as DNA, the CDR3 is TGTGCCAGCAGCTTATACGGGCCGAATGAAAAACTGTTTTTT. This gives the protein CASSLYGPNEKLFF.

The gene calls are TRBV2 and TRBJ1-2; unclear D gene. V was shortened by 3 bases and J by 8 bases, with 7 bases between the two germline ends. The germline V gene has CDR1 SNHLY and CDR2 FYNNEI. CDR3 length: 11 residues. The CDR3, as DNA: TGTGCCAGCAGTGAGCCTGGGGGCTACACCTTC. Translation: CASSEPGGYTF.

This chain connects TRBV19 to TRBJ1-2; D is possibly TRBD1 (5 bases). CDR3 length: 15 amino acids. Germline assignment: CDR1 LNHDA and CDR2 SQIVND (reference sequence). Trimming removed 9 bases at V and 4 bases at J, with 21 bases between. The CDR3 here is CASQPQIRGTYGYTF. The CDR3 DNA reads TGTGCCAGCCAGCCCCAAATTCGTGGGACCTATGGCTACACCTTC.

This chain links TRBV7-6 with TRBJ2-1, with 13 bases identical to TRBD2. J was trimmed by 4 bases and V by 6 bases; bases with no gene match: 3. CDR1 is SGHVS, CDR2 FNYEAQ, per germline. The CDR3 is made up of 15 amino acids. This chain's CDR3 is CASRGLAGKYNEQFF. CDR3 bases: TGTGCCAGCAGGGGACTAGCGGGGAAGTACAATGAGCAGTTCTTC.

This clone was detected only once. This CDR3 is CASSLASSRFYGYTF. The CDR3 region has the DNA TGTGCCAGCAGCTTAGCGAGCTCCCGGTTCTATGGCTACACCTTC. V usage is TRBV7-9 and J usage is TRBJ1-2; D is unclear. Deletions cut 0 bases from V and 4 bases from J, with 12 bases between. This CDR3 has 15 residues. The germline gives CDR1 SEHNR, CDR2 FQNEAQ (reference sequence).

This clone was detected once. This chain connects TRBV15 to TRBJ2-1; 7 bases map to TRBD2. The CDR3 covers 15 residues. CDR1 and CDR2 from the germline V gene are LNHNV and YYDKDF (reference sequence). Losses at the gene ends were 5 bases for V and 2 bases for J; bases not matched to a gene: 6. The CDR3 reads CATSPGGGAYNEQFF. The CDR3, as DNA: TGTGCCACCAGCCCGGGTGGGGGGGCCTACAATGAGCAGTTCTTC.

This clone was detected once. This rearrangement joins TRBV5-1 to TRBJ2-2, with 10 bases fitting TRBD2. The CDR3 extends over 18 amino acids. Germline V gene lookup returns CDR1 SGHRS and CDR2 YFSETQ. The ends lost 0 bases at V and 6 bases at J; junction bases unmatched: 11. The CDR3 reads CASSLASPSGSGAGELFF. The CDR3 region has the DNA TGCGCCAGCAGCTTGGCCTCGCCTAGCGGGAGCGGGGCCGGGGAGCTGTTTTTT.